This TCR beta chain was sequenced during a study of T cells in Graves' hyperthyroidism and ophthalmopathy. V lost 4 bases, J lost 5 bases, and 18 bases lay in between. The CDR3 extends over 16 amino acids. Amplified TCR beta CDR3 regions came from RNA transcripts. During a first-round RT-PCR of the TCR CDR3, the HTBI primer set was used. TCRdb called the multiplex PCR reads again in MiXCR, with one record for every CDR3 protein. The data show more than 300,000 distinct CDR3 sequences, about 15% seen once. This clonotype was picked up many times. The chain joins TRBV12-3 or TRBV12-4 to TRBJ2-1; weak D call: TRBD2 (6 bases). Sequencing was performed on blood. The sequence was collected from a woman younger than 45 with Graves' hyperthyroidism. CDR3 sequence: CASSYRKRVKHNEQFF. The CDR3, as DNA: TGTGCCAGCAGTTACAGAAAGCGGGTGAAGCACAATGAGCAGTTCTTC.